The 18 T cell receptor beta chains listed next were all sequenced from one sample in a study of OX40 agonist ivuxolimab in advanced cancers. TCRdb keeps only in-frame clones here, not all; method: immunoSEQ multiplex PCR. The sample carries roughly 61,000 clones, around 90% recorded once. The sample consisted of CD4+ or CD8+ T cells sorted from blood, taken in a trial of the OX40 agonist ivuxolimab. All receptors derive from an adult with an advanced solid tumor such as melanoma, head and neck, liver or kidney cancer.

This chain joins TRBV7-3 and TRBJ2-7; no reliable D call. This CDR3 has 13 amino acids. The germline gives CDR1 SGHTA, CDR2 FQGTGA. V was trimmed by 4 bases and J by 8 bases, leaving 15 bases between them. CDR3 coding DNA: TGTGCCAGCAGCTCATCCCCGGTGCTGCAGCAGTACTTC. Translating gives CASSSSPVLQQYF.

A word on this clone: One junction end does not reproduce the germline sequence, and a read error may be involved. The chain employs TRBV4-1 and TRBJ1-4, with D maybe TRBD1 (6 bases). CDR1 and CDR2 from the germline V gene are MGHRA and YSYEKL. The CDR3 length is 14 residues. CDR3 DNA sequence: TGCGCCAGCAGCCAGGGGCAGGGGAATGGAAAACTGTTTTTT. It specifies CASSQGQGNGKLFF.

The chain has TRBV19 and TRBJ2-7; a possible D gene is TRBD1 (7 bases). Germline loops: CDR1 LNHDA, CDR2 SQIVND (reference sequence). V gave up 6 bases and J gave up 5 bases, with 20 bases separating them. The CDR3 has 15 amino acids. The CDR3 sequence: CASRPLSGGLNEQYF. The DNA of the CDR3 is TGTGCCAGTAGACCCCTATCAGGGGGGCTGAACGAGCAGTACTTC.

The genes are TRBV10-3 and TRBJ2-7; possibly TRBD1 for D (6 bases). CDR1 and CDR2 from the germline V gene are ENHRY and SYGVKD. This CDR3 contains 13 residues. Trimming shortened V by 5 bases and J by 3 bases, and 11 bases separated the two germline ends. In nucleotides, the CDR3 is TGTGCCATCAGTAGACAGGCGAGCTACGAGCAGTACTTC. This sequence encodes CAISRQASYEQYF.

V usage is TRBV6-1 and J usage is TRBJ1-5; 11 positions agree with TRBD1. CDR1 and CDR2 (germline): MNHNS, SASEGT. This CDR3 is built from 15 residues. Trimming removed 8 bases from V and 6 bases from J; junction bases left unmatched: 9. The CDR3: CASLARDRGFQPQHF. In nucleotides, the CDR3 is TGTGCCAGCCTTGCACGGGACAGGGGGTTTCAGCCCCAGCATTTT.

The chain recombines TRBV5-4 with TRBJ2-1; D is perhaps TRBD2 (7 bases). The CDR3 spans 13 residues. V lost 3 bases to trimming and J lost 10 bases, with 14 bases between them. CDR1 and CDR2 from the germline V gene are SGHNT and YYREEE (reference sequence). As DNA, the CDR3 is TGTGCCAGCAGCTACGCCCGCGGGGGCGAGCAGTTCTTC. The encoded protein is CASSYARGGEQFF.

This clone was recorded once. J is TRBJ2-5 and V is TRBV2; TRBD2 matches at 8 bases. The CDR3 runs to 15 residues. Germline lookup yields CDR1 SNHLY and CDR2 FYNNEI. Losses at the gene ends were 8 bases for V and 1 base for J; bases not matched to a gene: 9. Here the CDR3 reads CASCQVGTSQETQYF. The CDR3 region has the DNA TGTGCCAGCTGTCAGGTCGGGACTAGCCAAGAGACCCAGTACTTC.

This sequence joins TRBV2 and TRBJ2-7; possibly TRBD1 for D (5 bases). This CDR3 has 16 amino acids. Germline V gene sequence: CDR1 SNHLY, CDR2 FYNNEI. V dropped 3 bases and J dropped 9 bases, with 24 bases sitting between them. CDR3 DNA: TGTGCCAGCAGTGACCAGGGCCAATCCATAGCCCGAGGGCAGTACTTC. This sequence encodes CASSDQGQSIARGQYF.

The chain is built from TRBV7-2 and TRBJ2-5; D gene ambiguous. Germline assignment: CDR1 SGHTA and CDR2 FQGNSA. V was clipped by 5 bases and J by 5 bases, with 6 bases between them. This CDR3 has 11 amino acids. CDR3: CASSVHETQYF. CDR3 in DNA: TGTGCCAGCAGCGTCCATGAGACCCAGTACTTC.

The chain has TRBV15 and TRBJ1-4; D not resolved. The V end was cut by 4 bases, the J end by 1 base, with 4 bases between. The germline CDR1 and CDR2 sequences are LNHNV and YYDKDF (reference sequence). This CDR3 is 13 amino acids long. The CDR3 region is CATSTGTNEKLFF. CDR3 nucleotide sequence: TGTGCCACCAGCACAGGAACTAATGAAAAACTGTTTTTT.

V usage is TRBV19 and J usage is TRBJ1-4, with a tentative D call TRBD1 (5 bases). Germline-derived CDR1 and CDR2 are LNHDA and SQIVND (reference sequence). The CDR3 runs 18 residues. The germline V and J ends were trimmed by 6 bases and 0 bases, with 20 bases remaining between them. The CDR3 region is CASSSPGRGPATNEKLFF. For the CDR3, the DNA is TGTGCCAGTAGCTCTCCTGGGCGGGGACCTGCAACTAATGAAAAACTGTTTTTT. The full variable domain, its missing parts supplied by reference TRBV19 and TRBJ1-4, is DGGITQSPKYLFRKEGQNVTLSCEQNLNHDAMYWYRQDPGQGLRLIYYSQIVNDFQKGDIAEGYSVSREKKESFPLTVTSAQKNPTAFYLCASSSPGRGPATNEKLFFGSGTQLSVL.

The rearrangement uses TRBV4-3 and TRBJ2-7, with D perhaps TRBD2 (7 bases). Germline lookup yields CDR1 LGHNA and CDR2 YSLEER. Trimming pared 7 bases from V and 6 bases from J, leaving 25 bases between. The CDR3 totals 16 residues. The CDR3 protein is CASTYNTRGRGCEQYF. Written as DNA, the CDR3 is TGCGCCAGCACTTACAATACGCGGGGGAGGGGGTGCGAGCAGTACTTC.

The chain has TRBV7-7 and TRBJ2-2; no clear D gene. V lost 8 bases and J 6 bases, leaving 13 bases between the germline ends. The CDR3 is 13 residues long. Germline V gene lookup returns CDR1 SSHAT and CDR2 FNYEAQ (reference sequence). The CDR3 sequence is CASQSQEAGELFF. The CDR3 region has the DNA TGTGCCAGCCAGAGTCAAGAAGCCGGGGAGCTGTTTTTT.

The genes are TRBV29-1 and TRBJ2-5; 8 bases agree with TRBD1. CDR1 and CDR2 from the germline V gene are SQVTM and ANQGSEA. The CDR3 is 16 amino acids. J lost 3 bases, V lost 0 bases, and 9 bases had no gene match. The CDR3 spells CSVEDGVQGAKETQYF. The CDR3 region has the DNA TGCAGCGTTGAAGATGGGGTGCAGGGGGCAAAAGAGACCCAGTACTTC.

The chain employs TRBV6-6 and TRBJ1-1, with D hard to call. V was trimmed by 5 bases and J by 4 bases, leaving 17 bases between them. This CDR3 has 15 residues. The V gene's germline CDR1 is MNHNY and CDR2 SVGAGI (reference sequence). Written as DNA, the CDR3 is TGTGCCAGCAGTCTTTTGGACGGAATGCGCACTGAAGCTTTCTTT. It is translated as CASSLLDGMRTEAFF.

This chain uses TRBV15 with TRBJ2-5; 9 nucleotides align to TRBD1. The CDR3 extends over 18 amino acids. J was trimmed by 2 bases and V by 3 bases; bases with no gene match: 13. Germline CDR1 reads LNHNV; CDR2 reads YYDKDF (reference sequence). The CDR3 protein is CATSRAGTGRLGQETQYF. CDR3 coding DNA: TGTGCCACCAGCAGGGCCGGGACAGGGAGGTTGGGTCAAGAGACCCAGTACTTC.

J is TRBJ1-4 and V is TRBV5-1; D unclear. The CDR3 has 13 amino acids. Trimming left V 1 base short and J 5 bases short, with 6 bases between. The germline CDR1 and CDR2 sequences are SGHRS and YFSETQ. This CDR3 reads CASSLPPNEKLFF. The DNA for the CDR3 is TGCGCCAGCAGCTTGCCCCCGAATGAAAAACTGTTTTTT.

The rearrangement links TRBV29-1 to TRBJ1-2, with a weak D call TRBD1 (6 bases). Trimming stripped 2 bases from V and 4 bases from J, with 14 bases between. Germline V lookup: CDR1 SQVTM, CDR2 ANQGSEA. CDR3 length: 14 amino acids. The CDR3 here is CSVEMLQGGYGYTF. CDR3 nucleotides: TGCAGCGTTGAAATGCTACAAGGGGGCTATGGCTACACCTTC. Variable domain in full (rest from reference TRBV29-1 and TRBJ1-2): SAVISQKPSRDICQRGTSLTIQCQVDSQVTMMFWYRQQPGQSLTLIATANQGSEATYESGFVIDKFPISRPNLTFSTLTVSNMSPEDSSIYLCSVEMLQGGYGYTFGSGTRLTVV.